These 13 T cell receptor beta chains originate from one sample sequenced in a study of T cell responses to AZD1222 COVID-19 vaccine. The table came from immunoSEQ multiplex PCR; TCRdb's copy has only in-frame clones and leaves some out. The sample records some 99,000 clones, around nine tenths being singletons. Material: peripheral blood, obtained on day 0 of AZD1222 vaccination. Source of these receptors: an adult in good health.

The chain couples TRBV9 to TRBJ1-2; a weak D match, TRBD1 (5 bases). Germline CDR1 and CDR2: SGDLS and YYNGEE. Trimming removed 4 bases at V and 3 bases at J, with 13 bases between. CDR3 length: 14 residues. The chain's CDR3 is CASSFRQFDYGYTF. Written as DNA, the CDR3 is TGTGCCAGCAGCTTTCGACAGTTCGACTATGGCTACACCTTC.

The chain has TRBV4-3 and TRBJ1-2; 8 positions match TRBD1. Per the germline V gene, CDR1 is LGHNA and CDR2 is YSLEER. CDR3 length equals 15 residues. With 0 bases clipped from V and 7 bases from J, the junction kept 7 bases outside the gene matches. The CDR3 nucleotides read TGCGCCAGCAGCCAAGAGGACAGGGCCAGGGGTGGCTACACCTTC. Encoded protein: CASSQEDRARGGYTF.

This chain uses TRBV9 with TRBJ1-1; weak D call: TRBD1 (6 bases). V dropped 2 bases and J dropped 4 bases, with 12 bases sitting between them. This CDR3 contains 14 residues. Germline CDR1 is SGDLS and CDR2 is YYNGEE. Here the CDR3 reads CASSVTGKVTEAFF. CDR3 nucleotide sequence: TGTGCCAGCAGCGTGACAGGTAAAGTCACTGAAGCTTTCTTT.

The V and J genes are TRBV7-8 and TRBJ1-6, with no clear D. The CDR3 totals 15 residues. Trimming took 0 bases from V and 11 from J, leaving 14 bases between them. Germline V gene sequence: CDR1 SGHVS, CDR2 FQNEAQ. CDR3 region: CASSLALRGRAPLHF. The CDR3 DNA follows: TGTGCCAGCAGCTTAGCCCTTCGCGGGAGAGCACCCCTCCACTTT.

The J gene is TRBJ1-1, the V gene TRBV3-1 (or the pseudogene TRBV3-2), with D unclear. The CDR3 extends over 11 amino acids. Germline V lookup: CDR1 LGHDT, CDR2 YNNKEL (reference sequence). V was pared by 7 bases and J by 8 bases, with 11 bases between. The CDR3 DNA is TGTGCCAGCACCATGAAGGGAGAAGCTTTCTTT. Amino acid sequence: CASTMKGEAFF.

The chain couples TRBV19 to TRBJ1-4, with a tentative D call TRBD1 (5 bases). Germline V CDR1 and CDR2: LNHDA, SQIVND (reference sequence). The CDR3 sequence is 16 residues long. V was pared by 6 bases and J by 2 bases, with 16 bases between. Here the CDR3 DNA reads TGTGCCAGTAGCCGGGGCGCGGGGAGGACTAATGAAAAACTGTTTTTT. Protein: CASSRGAGRTNEKLFF.

This clone was picked up one time. This chain joins TRBV5-4 and TRBJ2-7; D gene ambiguous. Trimming removed 1 base from V and 3 bases from J, with 8 bases in between. The CDR3 consists of 13 residues. Per the germline V gene, CDR1 is SGHNT and CDR2 is YYREEE (reference sequence). CDR3 in amino acids: CASSLNNHYEQYV. DNA of the CDR3: TGTGCCAGCAGCTTGAATAACCACTACGAGCAGTACGTC.

The V call is TRBV29-1, the J call TRBJ2-7, with a possible D match to TRBD2 (6 bases). Trimming shortened V by 7 bases and J by 4 bases, and 11 bases separated the two germline ends. Germline CDR1 reads SQVTM; CDR2 reads ANQGSEA. The CDR3 has 11 amino acids. The DNA of the CDR3 is TGCAGCGCCGGGGAGGCATACGAGCAGTACGTC. Encoded protein: CSAGEAYEQYV.

The chain couples TRBV18 to TRBJ2-1, with 9 positions matching TRBD2. Trimming removed 3 bases from V and 6 bases from J; junction bases left unmatched: 6. CDR1 and CDR2 from the germline V gene are KGHSH and LQKENI. The CDR3 is 15 amino acids. The CDR3 DNA is TGTGCCAGCTCACCGATGCGGGAGGGCCTCAATGAGCAGTTCTTC. This encodes CASSPMREGLNEQFF.

The V gene is TRBV6-5, the J gene TRBJ2-7; D is possibly TRBD1 or TRBD2 (5 bases each). V lost 0 bases and J 4 bases, leaving 13 bases between the germline ends. Germline-derived CDR1 and CDR2 are MNHEY and SVGAGI. This CDR3 comprises 15 residues. The DNA of the CDR3 is TGTGCCAGCAGTTACTCGAGGGCGCAGGGTTACGAGCAGTACTTC. Amino acid sequence: CASSYSRAQGYEQYF.

V and J are TRBV7-2 and TRBJ1-1; D is unresolved. This CDR3 is 15 amino acids long. Trimming took 5 bases from V and 5 from J, leaving 18 bases between them. Per germline, CDR1 SGHTA and CDR2 FQGNSA. CDR3 sequence reads: CASSPSLGRTTEAFF. CDR3 sequence (DNA): TGTGCCAGCAGCCCTTCCCTGGGGAGAACAACTGAAGCTTTCTTT.

This clone occurred once. The CDR3 nucleotides read TGCGCCAGCAGCCAGGGACAGCTATCCTACGAGCAGTACTTC. This codes for CASSQGQLSYEQYF. The chain uses TRBV5-1 and TRBJ2-7, with 7 bases matching TRBD1. The CDR3 has 14 residues. The germline CDR1 and CDR2 sequences are SGHRS and YFSETQ. Trimming took 4 bases from V and 1 from J; bases not matched to a gene: 5.

This chain uses TRBV5-6 with TRBJ2-7; 9 nucleotides agree with TRBD1. The trim removed 3 bases at V and 3 bases at J, leaving 7 bases unmatched. Germline V gene lookup returns CDR1 SGHDT and CDR2 YYEEEE. CDR3 length equals 15 residues. Here the CDR3 DNA reads TGTGCCAGCAGCTCCCCTGGACAGGGGTACTACGAGCAGTACTTC. Translated, it gives CASSSPGQGYYEQYF.